These 20 T cell receptor beta chains were all obtained from the same sample, sequenced in a study of blood T cell repertoires in COVID-19 (dated by TCRdb to 2019 to 2021). Library construction relied on the immunoSEQ multiplex PCR assay. Sourced from immuneACCESS, this table was stored by TCRdb with only in-frame sequences that have V and J called. A share of the clones is absent; for the studies checked, an unresolved V gene accounts for under half, and the remainder has no known explanation. The sample table records around 300,000 clones; about 89% of these occur just once. The top ten hold about 2.6% of the sample. Material: PBMCs or T cells enriched from blood (not recorded which). The receptors come from a woman in her late teens or twenties who had recovered from COVID-19.

The V call is TRBV6-1, the J call TRBJ2-2, with TRBD1 identical over 9 bases. V gave up 4 bases and J gave up 7 bases; unmatched junction bases: 10. The CDR3 length is 16 residues. The V gene's germline CDR1 is MNHNS and CDR2 SASEGT. CDR3 DNA sequence: TGTGCCAGCAGTGGGACGGGACAGGGCTTCATCGGGGAGCTGTTTTTT. Its protein product is CASSGTGQGFIGELFF.

The DNA of the CDR3 is TGTGCCCTGGGGCAGAACTACGAGCAGTACTTC. Protein sequence: CALGQNYEQYF. The chain uses TRBV30 and TRBJ2-7; tentative D call: TRBD1 (5 bases). V gave up 8 bases and J gave up 3 bases, with 11 bases separating them. This CDR3 has 11 amino acids. CDR1 and CDR2 (germline): GTSNPN, SVGIG (reference sequence).

The chain joins TRBV27 to TRBJ2-7; 11 bases map to TRBD2. Germline V gene sequence: CDR1 MNHEY, CDR2 SMNVEV (reference sequence). This CDR3 has 16 residues. The V segment lost 2 bases and the J segment 2 bases; nucleotides outside the gene matches: 5. The CDR3 protein is CASSLTSGSYTYEQYF. Written as DNA, the CDR3 is TGTGCCAGCAGTTTAACTAGCGGGAGTTATACCTACGAGCAGTACTTC.

The rearrangement uses TRBV24-1 and TRBJ1-5; no clear D. Trimming stripped 8 bases from V and 0 bases from J, with 10 bases between. The CDR3 has 14 residues. Germline V CDR1 and CDR2: KGHDR, SFDVKD. The CDR3 sequence: CATTGRISNQPQHF. In nucleotides, the CDR3 is TGTGCCACCACAGGCCGGATTAGCAATCAGCCCCAGCATTTT.

This clone was counted only a few times. This chain uses TRBV11-3 with TRBJ1-5; D not resolved. V was pared by 5 bases and J by 5 bases, with 10 bases between. Germline V gene lookup returns CDR1 SGHNT and CDR2 YENEEA. This CDR3 is built from 13 residues. As DNA, the CDR3 is TGTGCCAGCAGCCCCGAGAGGGATCAGCCCCAGCATTTT. Translating it yields CASSPERDQPQHF.

This clone was seen only a few times. The CDR3 sequence is CSVWLLPSGGELFF. CDR3 coding DNA: TGCAGCGTTTGGCTGCTCCCCAGTGGCGGGGAGCTGTTTTTT. The chain combines TRBV29-1 with TRBJ2-2; no clear D. This CDR3 region has 14 residues. Germline CDR1 reads SQVTM; CDR2 reads ANQGSEA. V was shortened by 5 bases and J by 7 bases, with 17 bases between the two germline ends.

J is TRBJ2-5 and V is TRBV12-3 or TRBV12-4; no definite D call. The CDR3 length is 13 residues. V gave up 2 bases and J gave up 3 bases, with 7 bases separating them. CDR3: CASSLFLEETQYF. The CDR3, as DNA: TGTGCCAGCAGTTTATTCCTTGAAGAGACCCAGTACTTC.

This sequence joins TRBV9 and TRBJ1-2; D call uncertain. Per the germline V gene, CDR1 is SGDLS and CDR2 is YYNGEE. CDR3 length equals 13 residues. The ends were cut back, 3 bases at V and 1 base at J, with 7 bases in the middle. The CDR3 sequence: CASSARDNYGYTF. CDR3 DNA sequence: TGTGCCAGCAGCGCCCGGGATAACTATGGCTACACCTTC.

The genes are TRBV7-2 and TRBJ2-7; the match to TRBD2 covers 7 bases. Germline V gene lookup returns CDR1 SGHTA and CDR2 FQGNSA. V was clipped by 5 bases and J by 4 bases; unmatched bases: 14. CDR3 length: 16 amino acids. The DNA of the CDR3 is TGTGCCAGCAGCCCGAGACTAGCAGCTCCGACGTACGAGCAGTACTTC. This gives the protein CASSPRLAAPTYEQYF. Together with reference TRBV7-2 and TRBJ2-7, the CDR3 gives the full variable domain: GAGVSQSPSNKVTEKGKDVELRCDPISGHTALYWYRQSLGQGLEFLIYFQGNSAPDKSGLPSDRFSAERTGGSVSTLTIQRTQQEDSAVYLCASSPRLAAPTYEQYFGPGTRLTVT.

The V and J genes are TRBV5-5 and TRBJ2-2; 9 bases match TRBD2. The CDR3 is 13 residues long. The germline V gene encodes CDR1 SGHKS and CDR2 YYEKEE (reference sequence). The V segment lost 6 bases and the J segment 6 bases; nucleotides outside the gene matches: 3. The DNA of the CDR3 is TGTGCCAGCATGCCTAGCGGGGCCGGGGAGCTGTTTTTT. It yields the protein CASMPSGAGELFF.

The V call is TRBV27, the J call TRBJ2-3; 14 bases line up with TRBD2. CDR3 length: 20 amino acids. V was clipped by 6 bases and J by 2 bases; unmatched bases: 16. Looked up from germline, CDR1 is MNHEY and CDR2 is SMNVEV (reference sequence). CDR3 amino acids: CASSGGETGTSGSYTDTQYF. The DNA for the CDR3 is TGTGCCAGCAGCGGTGGGGAAACAGGGACTAGCGGGAGTTACACAGATACGCAGTATTTT.

V usage is TRBV3-1 (or the pseudogene TRBV3-2) and J usage is TRBJ2-1; tentatively, D is TRBD2 (6 bases). This CDR3 has 16 amino acids. The ends were cut back, 4 bases at V and 3 bases at J, with 16 bases in the middle. Germline-derived CDR1 and CDR2 are LGHDT and YNNKEL (reference sequence). CDR3 in DNA: TGTGCCAGCAGCCTTCGGACTATCGGAAACTACAATGAGCAGTTCTTC. Its translation is CASSLRTIGNYNEQFF.

The chain links TRBV28 to TRBJ2-1; TRBD2 matches at 8 bases. The CDR3 totals 14 residues. Germline-derived CDR1 and CDR2 are MDHEN and SYDVKM. V lost 2 bases and J lost 4; bases outside the gene matches: 1. The CDR3 DNA reads as TGTGCCAGCAGTTTAGGGACTAGATACAATGAGCAGTTCTTC. It translates to CASSLGTRYNEQFF.

The gene calls are TRBV7-9 and TRBJ2-1; D uncertain. The germline V gene has CDR1 SEHNR and CDR2 FQNEAQ (reference sequence). The CDR3 is made up of 12 amino acids. V was pared by 1 base and J by 9 bases, with 7 bases between. The CDR3 region is CASSLDPGEQFF. CDR3 sequence (DNA): TGTGCCAGCAGCTTAGATCCGGGTGAGCAGTTCTTC.

The chain combines TRBV7-2 with TRBJ2-3; weak D call: TRBD2 (6 bases). Trimming took off 6 bases at V and 1 base at J, with 8 bases between the two ends. Germline-derived CDR1 and CDR2 are SGHTA and FQGNSA. The CDR3 sequence is 13 residues long. In nucleotides, the CDR3 is TGTGCCAGCAGGGCTAGCGGCACAGATACGCAGTATTTT. Residues: CASRASGTDTQYF.

This chain uses TRBV11-2 with TRBJ1-2; no firm D call. Trimming shortened V by 6 bases and J by 1 base, and 15 bases separated the two germline ends. CDR1 and CDR2 (germline): SGHAT, FQNNGV. CDR3 size: 15 residues. This CDR3 reads CASRGPSGFNYGYTF. CDR3 sequence (DNA): TGTGCCAGCAGGGGCCCCAGTGGGTTTAACTATGGCTACACCTTC.

The J gene is TRBJ1-4, the V gene TRBV4-1, with a tentative D call TRBD1 (6 bases). This CDR3 has 15 amino acids. V lost 8 bases and J 8 bases, leaving 21 bases between the germline ends. Germline V gene lookup returns CDR1 MGHRA and CDR2 YSYEKL. This CDR3 is CASQKTGTSGEKLFF. The CDR3 bases are TGCGCCAGCCAGAAGACCGGGACATCAGGGGAAAAACTGTTTTTT.

The rearrangement joins TRBV18 to TRBJ2-6; D gene ambiguous. This CDR3 is 13 amino acids long. Germline loops: CDR1 KGHSH, CDR2 LQKENI. V lost 6 bases to trimming and J lost 4 bases, with 7 bases between them. The CDR3 loop reads CASSVAGANVLTF. CDR3 in DNA: TGTGCCAGCTCGGTAGCCGGGGCCAACGTCCTGACTTTC.

The chain combines TRBV18 with TRBJ1-4, with a weak D call TRBD1 (6 bases). CDR1 and CDR2 (germline): KGHSH, LQKENI. The V gene lost 3 bases and the J gene lost 6 bases, with 11 bases spanning the gap. The CDR3 has 14 amino acids. The CDR3 region is CASSPGAEYEKLFF. The CDR3 nucleotides read TGTGCCAGCTCACCGGGGGCTGAATATGAAAAACTGTTTTTT.

The chain links TRBV19 to TRBJ1-1; D not resolved. V was clipped by 3 bases and J by 1 base, with 6 bases between them. Germline loops: CDR1 LNHDA, CDR2 SQIVND (reference sequence). This CDR3 is built from 13 residues. CDR3 sequence reads: CASSIRGNTEAFF. Written as DNA, the CDR3 is TGTGCCAGTAGTATCCGGGGGAACACTGAAGCTTTCTTT. Full variable domain (outside the CDR3, taken from reference TRBV19 and TRBJ1-1): DGGITQSPKYLFRKEGQNVTLSCEQNLNHDAMYWYRQDPGQGLRLIYYSQIVNDFQKGDIAEGYSVSREKKESFPLTVTSAQKNPTAFYLCASSIRGNTEAFFGQGTRLTVV.